This note documents a single T cell receptor beta chain sequence. What it binds is unknown. This record belongs to a study of CXCR3-negative and CXCR3-positive naive CD8 T cells. The TRB libraries of cDNA were built by UMI-labeled 5' RACE. From its re-call of the 5' RACE reads, TCRdb lists each CDR3 protein once, without DNA. The sample table includes 75,000 to 100,000 distinct CDR3 sequences. Study-level findings and limits: TRB CDR3s were more hydrophobic in CXCR3-positive than in CXCR3-negative naive cells. For naive cells, CXCR3-negative and CXCR3-positive subsets had similar TRBV-TRBJ usage; for memory cells, usage differed.

Germline V gives CDR1 SEHNR, CDR2 FQNEAQ (reference sequence). CDR3 length: 12 amino acids. Sequenced sample: naive CXCR3+ CD8+ T cells from blood. Described subset: CD45RO-CCR7+CD27+CD95- naive CD8+ T cells expressing CXCR3 (TNR3+). The chain uses TRBV7-9 and TRBJ2-7. This receptor was obtained from a human donor in good health. Some clones in this sample may be carry-over from other donors' samples. The CDR3 sequence: CASRPRSYEQYF.